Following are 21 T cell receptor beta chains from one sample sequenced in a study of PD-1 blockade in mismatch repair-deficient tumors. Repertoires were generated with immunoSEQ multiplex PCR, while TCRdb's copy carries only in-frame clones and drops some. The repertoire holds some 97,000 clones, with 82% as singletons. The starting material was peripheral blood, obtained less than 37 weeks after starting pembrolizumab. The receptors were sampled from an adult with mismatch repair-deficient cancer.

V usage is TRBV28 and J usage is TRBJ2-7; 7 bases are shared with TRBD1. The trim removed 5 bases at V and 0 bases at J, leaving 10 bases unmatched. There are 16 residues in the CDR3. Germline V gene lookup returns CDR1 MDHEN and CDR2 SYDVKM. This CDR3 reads CASSKIRDRVSYEQYF. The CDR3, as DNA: TGTGCCAGCAGTAAAATCCGGGACAGAGTCTCCTACGAGCAGTACTTC.

The CDR3 bases are TGTGCCAGCAGCTTGGGACAGGGGCTATTACAAGAGACCCAGTACTTC. Protein product: CASSLGQGLLQETQYF. This sequence joins TRBV5-4 and TRBJ2-5; 8 nucleotides agree with TRBD1. The trim removed 0 bases at V and 2 bases at J, leaving 6 bases unmatched. Germline V gene lookup returns CDR1 SGHNT and CDR2 YYREEE (reference sequence). This CDR3 has 16 residues.

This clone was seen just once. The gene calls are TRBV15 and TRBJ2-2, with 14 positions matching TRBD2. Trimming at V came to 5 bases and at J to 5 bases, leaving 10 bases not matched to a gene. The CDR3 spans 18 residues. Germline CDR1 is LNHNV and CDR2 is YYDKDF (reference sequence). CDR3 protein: CATSGSGLAGEGTGELFF. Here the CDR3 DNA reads TGTGCCACCAGCGGATCGGGACTAGCGGGAGAGGGGACCGGGGAGCTGTTTTTT.

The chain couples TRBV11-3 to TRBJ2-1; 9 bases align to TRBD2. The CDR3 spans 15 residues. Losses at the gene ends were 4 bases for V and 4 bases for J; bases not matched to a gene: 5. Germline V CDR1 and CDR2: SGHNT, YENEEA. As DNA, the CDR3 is TGTGCCAGCAGCTCTAGCGGGACTACATACAATGAGCAGTTCTTC. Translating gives CASSSSGTTYNEQFF.

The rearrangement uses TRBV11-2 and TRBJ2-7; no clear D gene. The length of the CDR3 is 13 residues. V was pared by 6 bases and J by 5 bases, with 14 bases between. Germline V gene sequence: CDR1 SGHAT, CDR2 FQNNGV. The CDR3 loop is CASSLALRNEQYF. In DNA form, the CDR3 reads TGTGCCAGCAGTCTGGCGCTACGCAACGAGCAGTACTTC.

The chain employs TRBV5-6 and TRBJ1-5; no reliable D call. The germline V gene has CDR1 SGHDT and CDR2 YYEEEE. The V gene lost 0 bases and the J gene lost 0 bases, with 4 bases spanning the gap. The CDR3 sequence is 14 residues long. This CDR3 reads CASSLALSNQPQHF. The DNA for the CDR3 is TGTGCCAGCAGCTTGGCTCTTAGCAATCAGCCCCAGCATTTT.

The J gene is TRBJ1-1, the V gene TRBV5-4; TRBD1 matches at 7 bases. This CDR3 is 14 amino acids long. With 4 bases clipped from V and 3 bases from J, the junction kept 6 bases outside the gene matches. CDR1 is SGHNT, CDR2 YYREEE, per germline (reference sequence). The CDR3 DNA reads TGTGCCAGCAGCCAAGGGGGCGGTGACACTGAAGCTTTCTTT. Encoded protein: CASSQGGGDTEAFF.

The CDR3 DNA reads TGTGCCAGCAGCAATCAAGGGTACGAGCAGTACTTC. Translated: CASSNQGYEQYF. The rearrangement links TRBV5-4 to TRBJ2-7; no clear D gene. V was shortened by 4 bases and J by 4 bases, with 9 bases between the two germline ends. Looked up from germline, CDR1 is SGHNT and CDR2 is YYREEE (reference sequence). The length of the CDR3 is 12 residues.

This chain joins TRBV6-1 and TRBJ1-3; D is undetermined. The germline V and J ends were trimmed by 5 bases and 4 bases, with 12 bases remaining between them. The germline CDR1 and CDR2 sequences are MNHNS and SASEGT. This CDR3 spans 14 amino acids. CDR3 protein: CASSSRGEGNTIYF. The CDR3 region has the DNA TGTGCCAGCAGTTCCCGGGGTGAAGGAAACACCATATATTTT.

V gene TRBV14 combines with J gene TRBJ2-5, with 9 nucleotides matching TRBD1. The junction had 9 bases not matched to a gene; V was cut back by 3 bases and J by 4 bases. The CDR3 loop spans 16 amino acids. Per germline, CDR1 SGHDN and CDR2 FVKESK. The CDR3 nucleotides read TGTGCCAGCAGCCAGGGGACAGGGAGAAATGGAGAGACCCAGTACTTC. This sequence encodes CASSQGTGRNGETQYF.

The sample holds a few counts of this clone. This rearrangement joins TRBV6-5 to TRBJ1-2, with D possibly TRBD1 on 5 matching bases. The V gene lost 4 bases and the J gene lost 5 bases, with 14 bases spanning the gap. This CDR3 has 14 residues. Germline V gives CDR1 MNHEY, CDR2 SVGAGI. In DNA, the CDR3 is TGTGCCAGCAGTTTTCAGGGCGGAGGGTATGGCTACACCTTC. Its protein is CASSFQGGGYGYTF.

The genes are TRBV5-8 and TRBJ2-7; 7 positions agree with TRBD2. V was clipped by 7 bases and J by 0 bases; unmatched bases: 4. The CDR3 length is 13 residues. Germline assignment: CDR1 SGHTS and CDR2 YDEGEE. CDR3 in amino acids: CASCGRSSYEQYF. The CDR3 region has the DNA TGTGCCAGCTGCGGGAGAAGCTCCTACGAGCAGTACTTC.

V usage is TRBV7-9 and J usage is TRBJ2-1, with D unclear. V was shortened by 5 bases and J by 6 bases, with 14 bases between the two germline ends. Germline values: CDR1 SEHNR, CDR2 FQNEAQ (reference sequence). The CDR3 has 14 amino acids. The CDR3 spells CASSPRAPPNEQFF. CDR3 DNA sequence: TGTGCCAGCAGCCCCCGGGCCCCCCCCAATGAGCAGTTCTTC. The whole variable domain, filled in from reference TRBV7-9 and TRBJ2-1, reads DTGVSQNPRHKITKRGQNVTFRCDPISEHNRLYWYRQTLGQGPEFLTYFQNEAQLEKSRLLSDRFSAERPKGSFSTLEIQRTEQGDSAMYLCASSPRAPPNEQFFGPGTRLTVL.

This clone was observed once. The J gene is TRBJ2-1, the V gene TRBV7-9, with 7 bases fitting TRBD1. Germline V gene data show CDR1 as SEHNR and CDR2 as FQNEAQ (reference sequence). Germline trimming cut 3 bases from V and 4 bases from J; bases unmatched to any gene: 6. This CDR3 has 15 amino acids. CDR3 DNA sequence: TGTGCCAGCAGCTTGACAGGGAACACGTACAATGAGCAGTTCTTC. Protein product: CASSLTGNTYNEQFF.

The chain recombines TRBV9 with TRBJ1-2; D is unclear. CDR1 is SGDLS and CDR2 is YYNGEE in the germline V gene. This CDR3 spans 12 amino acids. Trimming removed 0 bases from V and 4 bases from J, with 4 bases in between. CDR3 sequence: CASSVDSYGYTF. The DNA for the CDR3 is TGTGCCAGCAGCGTAGACAGCTATGGCTACACCTTC.

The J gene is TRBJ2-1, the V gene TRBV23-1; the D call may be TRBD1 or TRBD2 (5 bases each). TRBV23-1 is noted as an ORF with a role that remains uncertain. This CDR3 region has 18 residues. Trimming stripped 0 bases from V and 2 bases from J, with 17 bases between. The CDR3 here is CASSQSRDAHWAYNEQFF. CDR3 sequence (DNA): TGCGCCAGCAGTCAATCGAGGGACGCCCATTGGGCCTACAATGAGCAGTTCTTC.

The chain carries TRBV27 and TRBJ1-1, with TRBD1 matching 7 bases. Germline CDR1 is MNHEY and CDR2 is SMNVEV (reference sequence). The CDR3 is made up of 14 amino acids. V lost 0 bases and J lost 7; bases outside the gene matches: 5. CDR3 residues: CASSLSTNRGEAFF. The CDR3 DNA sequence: TGTGCCAGCAGTTTATCCACCAACAGGGGTGAAGCTTTCTTT.

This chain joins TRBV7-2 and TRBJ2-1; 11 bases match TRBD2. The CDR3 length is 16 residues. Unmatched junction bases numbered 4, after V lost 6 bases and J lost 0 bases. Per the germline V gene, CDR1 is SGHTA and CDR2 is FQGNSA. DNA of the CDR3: TGTGCCAGCAGTAAGACTAGCGGGACCTCCTACAATGAGCAGTTCTTC. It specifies CASSKTSGTSYNEQFF.

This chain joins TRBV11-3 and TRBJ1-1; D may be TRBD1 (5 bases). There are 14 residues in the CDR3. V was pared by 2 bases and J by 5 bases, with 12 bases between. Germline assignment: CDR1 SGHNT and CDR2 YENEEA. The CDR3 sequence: CASSLQGQTTEAFF. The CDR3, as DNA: TGTGCCAGCAGCTTACAGGGTCAGACGACTGAAGCTTTCTTT.

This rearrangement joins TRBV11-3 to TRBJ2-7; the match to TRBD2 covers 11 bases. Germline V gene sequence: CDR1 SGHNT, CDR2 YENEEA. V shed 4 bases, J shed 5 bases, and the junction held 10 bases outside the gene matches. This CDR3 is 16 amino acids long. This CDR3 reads CASSSGTSGRTHEQYF. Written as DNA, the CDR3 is TGTGCCAGCAGCTCAGGAACTAGCGGGAGAACACACGAGCAGTACTTC.

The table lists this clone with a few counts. This chain's CDR3 is CASSQDPSSDYNEQFF. The CDR3 DNA is TGCGCCAGCAGCCAAGATCCGTCGTCTGATTACAATGAGCAGTTCTTC. The chain uses TRBV4-1 and TRBJ2-1; no firm D call. The CDR3 spans 16 residues. Germline V gene sequence: CDR1 MGHRA, CDR2 YSYEKL. Trimming left V 0 bases short and J 4 bases short, with 13 bases between.